A selection of T cell receptor beta chains follows, all from one sample in a study of T cells in Graves' hyperthyroidism and ophthalmopathy. Each CDR3 protein gets one entry after TCRdb re-called the multiplex PCR reads with MiXCR. The sample lists hundreds of thousands of distinct CDR3 sequences; 15% to 20% were seen once. Specimen: blood. These receptors were collected from a woman aged 25 to 39 with Graves' hyperthyroidism. The CDR3 runs from the conserved cysteine through the conserved F or W. The order of the fields is J gene, D gene, clone size, V gene, CDR3 DNA, CDR3 protein. A D gene is named only where the DNA matches it firmly. Clone size is shown for a subset of rows, as once, few, many or a class of expanded clone.

j_call: TRBJ1-1
d_call: TRBD1
clone_size: many
v_call: TRBV7-2
cdr3_nt: TGTGCCAGCAGCTCAGGGGACAGATTCTTTAACACTGAAGCTTTCTTT
cdr3_aa: CASSSGDRFFNTEAFF

j_call: TRBJ2-7
d_call: NA
clone_size: few
v_call: TRBV10-1
cdr3_nt: TGCGCCAGCAGTGACTCGGGGCAGGAACCGACCGAGCAGTACTTC
cdr3_aa: CASSDSGQEPTEQYF

j_call: TRBJ2-7
d_call: TRBD1
clone_size: many
v_call: TRBV12-3/TRBV12-4
cdr3_nt: TGTGCCAGCAGTCGGGGACAGAAATACGAGCAGTACTTC
cdr3_aa: CASSRGQKYEQYF

j_call: TRBJ2-3
d_call: TRBD1
clone_size: many
v_call: TRBV5-1
cdr3_nt: TGCGCCAGCAACCGTGGGGGGACAGGGAGCACAGATACGCAGTATTTT
cdr3_aa: CASNRGGTGSTDTQYF

j_call: TRBJ1-6
d_call: NA
clone_size: many
v_call: TRBV6-1
cdr3_nt: TGTGCCAGCACTGAAGGGGAGACAGATCCGTCACCCCTCCACTTT
cdr3_aa: CASTEGETDPSPLHF

j_call: TRBJ2-2
d_call: TRBD2
clone_size: few
v_call: TRBV2
cdr3_nt: TGTGCCAGCAGTGTTCGGACTAGCTCGAACACCGGGGAGCTGTTTTTT
cdr3_aa: CASSVRTSSNTGELFF

j_call: TRBJ1-4
d_call: NA
clone_size: NA
v_call: TRBV7-9
cdr3_nt: TGTGCCAGCAACCAAGGTCGAGGAAAACTGTTTTTT
cdr3_aa: CASNQGRGKLFF

j_call: TRBJ1-2
d_call: NA
clone_size: many
v_call: TRBV7-2
cdr3_nt: TGTGCCAGCAGCCCGGAACGACATGCTAACTATGGCTACACCTTC
cdr3_aa: CASSPERHANYGYTF

j_call: TRBJ1-2
d_call: NA
clone_size: many
v_call: TRBV20-1
cdr3_nt: TGCAGTTGTGACAGTACTAACTATGGCTACACCTTC
cdr3_aa: CSCDSTNYGYTF

j_call: TRBJ1-6
d_call: NA
clone_size: NA
v_call: TRBV7-2
cdr3_nt: TGTGCCAGCAGCGCAGACTACTATAATTCACCCCTCCACTTT
cdr3_aa: CASSADYYNSPLHF

j_call: TRBJ2-3
d_call: TRBD2
clone_size: many
v_call: TRBV12-3/TRBV12-4
cdr3_nt: TGTGCCAGCAGTTTAGCGGGAGGGCGGAGAGATACGCAGTATTTT
cdr3_aa: CASSLAGGRRDTQYF

j_call: TRBJ2-7
d_call: TRBD1
clone_size: many
v_call: TRBV7-3
cdr3_nt: TGTGCCAGCAGCTTAGCTGGGACAGCTAGCTCCTACGAGCAGTACTTC
cdr3_aa: CASSLAGTASSYEQYF

j_call: TRBJ2-2
d_call: NA
clone_size: NA
v_call: TRBV15
cdr3_nt: TGTGCCACCAGCAGGCTGGGAAGTAACACCGGGGAGCTGTTTTTT
cdr3_aa: CATSRLGSNTGELFF

j_call: TRBJ1-1
d_call: NA
clone_size: many
v_call: TRBV28
cdr3_nt: TGTGCCAGCAGCACAAACACTGAAGCTTTCTTT
cdr3_aa: CASSTNTEAFF

j_call: TRBJ2-7
d_call: TRBD2
clone_size: few
v_call: TRBV19
cdr3_nt: TGTGCCAGTAGTATATGGACTAGCGGGAGAGCCGCCTACGAGCAGTACTTC
cdr3_aa: CASSIWTSGRAAYEQYF

j_call: TRBJ1-1
d_call: NA
clone_size: NA
v_call: TRBV9
cdr3_nt: TGTGCCAGCAGCGTGGGGGGGGGGGCCGGCACTGAAGCTTTCTTT
cdr3_aa: CASSVGGGAGTEAFF